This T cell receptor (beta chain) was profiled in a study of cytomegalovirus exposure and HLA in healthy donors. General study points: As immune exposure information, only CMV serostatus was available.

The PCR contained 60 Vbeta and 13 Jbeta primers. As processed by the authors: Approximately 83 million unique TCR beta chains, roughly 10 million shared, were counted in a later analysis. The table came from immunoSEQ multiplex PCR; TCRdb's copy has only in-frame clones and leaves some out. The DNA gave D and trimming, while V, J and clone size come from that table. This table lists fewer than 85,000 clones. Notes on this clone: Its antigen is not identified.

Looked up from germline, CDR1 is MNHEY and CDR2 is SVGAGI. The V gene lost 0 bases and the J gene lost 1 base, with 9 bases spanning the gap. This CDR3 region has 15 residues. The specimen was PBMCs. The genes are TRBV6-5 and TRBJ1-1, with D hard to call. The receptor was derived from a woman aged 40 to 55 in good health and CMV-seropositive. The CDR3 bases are TGTGCCAGCAGTTACTCGGCCAGGTCGAACACTGAAGCTTTCTTT. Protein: CASSYSARSNTEAFF.